These 5 T cell receptor beta chains were all obtained from the same sample, sequenced in a study of HIV-infected children after antiretroviral therapy interruption. RNA-based 3' RACE libraries used unique molecular identifiers. Using its own MiXCR run on the 3' RACE reads, TCRdb lists one record per CDR3 protein. Of around 15,000 distinct CDR3 sequences listed, more than 3% were seen once; the top ten hold about 5.4%. Treatment described: PENTA 11 planned treatment interruption arm or continuous ART arm. Source: CD45RA+ CD4+ T cells from PBMCs, taken from a donor given antiretroviral therapy, either interrupted or continuous. As to subset: naive CD4+ CD45RA+ CD45RO- T cells. The origin of the receptors is a child aged 2-17 years with HIV.

This clonotype has a count of ten or more. The chain recombines TRBV5-1 with TRBJ1-2; D is unclear. Trimming took off 5 bases at V and 3 bases at J, with 14 bases between the two ends. The CDR3 covers 14 residues. Germline V gives CDR1 SGHRS, CDR2 YFSETQ. In DNA, the CDR3 is TGCGCCAGCAGTTACAGCGAGATCTACTATGGCTACACCTTC. The encoded protein is CASSYSEIYYGYTF.

This clonotype was observed at least ten times. CDR3 in amino acids: CSARDTGVNEQFF. CDR3 DNA: TGCAGTGCTAGAGATACGGGGGTTAATGAGCAGTTCTTC. The rearrangement uses TRBV20-1 and TRBJ2-1; possible D gene TRBD2, 6 bases. The V gene's germline CDR1 is DFQATT and CDR2 SNEGSKA (reference sequence). Trimming removed 0 bases at V and 7 bases at J, with 10 bases between. CDR3 length: 13 residues.

This clonotype ranks as medium-sized. The rearrangement uses TRBV23-1 and TRBJ1-5, with TRBD1 identical over 8 bases. TRBV23-1 is classed as an ORF, of uncertain function. V trimming: 3 bases; J trimming: 2 bases; junction bases outside the gene matches: 9. CDR3 length: 17 residues. CDR3 in DNA: TGCGCCAGCAGTCACCTGGACAGGGAGAGAGGCAATCAGCCCCAGCATTTT. This translates into CASSHLDRERGNQPQHF.

This clonotype was observed a handful of times. The genes are TRBV5-1 and TRBJ2-1; D unclear. The V and J ends lost 3 bases and 9 bases respectively, with 16 bases between them. The CDR3 sequence is 14 residues long. Germline V gene sequence: CDR1 SGHRS, CDR2 YFSETQ. The CDR3 region has the DNA TGCGCCAGCAGCTCGTCTTCCCCCCTGGGTGAGCAGTTCTTC. Translating gives CASSSSSPLGEQFF. The full variable domain, with the rest looked up from reference TRBV5-1 and TRBJ2-1, is KAGVTQTPRYLIKTRGQQVTLSCSPISGHRSVSWYQQTPGQGLQFLFEYFSETQRNKGNFPGRFSGRQFSNSRSEMNVSTLELGDSALYLCASSSSSPLGEQFFGPGTRLTVL.

The J gene is TRBJ2-7, the V gene TRBV18; tentatively, D is TRBD1 or TRBD2 (5 bases each). V lost 6 bases to trimming and J lost 0 bases, with 12 bases between them. CDR3 length equals 14 residues. The germline CDR1 and CDR2 sequences are KGHSH and LQKENI. The CDR3 sequence: CASSPLGDSYEQYF. The CDR3 DNA follows: TGTGCCAGCTCCCCTTTGGGGGACTCCTACGAGCAGTACTTC.